A selection of T cell receptor beta chains follows, all from one sample in a study of Tregs in tolerant kidney transplant recipients. Assay used: immunoSEQ multiplex PCR; TCRdb lists only in-frame clones, some missing. The profile shows around 230,000 clones, about four fifths of them singletons. The material sequenced was CD4+ T cells from blood. The origin of the receptors is a human donor in good health. Both conserved end residues are part of each CDR3. Fields, in order: V gene, CDR3 length, D gene, J gene, CDR3 protein. A D gene is named only where the DNA matches it firmly.

V: TRBV5-1
length: 11
D: -
J: TRBJ2-5
CDR3: CASSSAETQYF

V: TRBV19
length: 19
D: -
J: TRBJ2-4
CDR3: CASSSWRGGPAIAKNIQYF

V: TRBV6-1
length: 15
D: -
J: TRBJ2-7
CDR3: CASSEGGSGLNEQYF

V: TRBV6-6
length: 13
D: -
J: TRBJ2-5
CDR3: CASSKGGQETQYF

V: TRBV5-1
length: 15
D: -
J: TRBJ1-1
CDR3: CASSPSWQGNTEAFF

V: TRBV2
length: 15
D: TRBD1
J: TRBJ1-4
CDR3: CASTHPGGSNEKLFF

V: TRBV6-4
length: 14
D: -
J: TRBJ2-2
CDR3: CASSAATLGGELFF

V: TRBV6-1
length: 16
D: -
J: TRBJ1-1
CDR3: CASSEWETRTYTEAFF

V: TRBV5-5
length: 14
D: -
J: TRBJ1-1
CDR3: CASSLGSAGTEAFF

V: TRBV9
length: 15
D: -
J: TRBJ2-7
CDR3: CASSSQGTPTYEQYF

V: TRBV7-8
length: 16
D: TRBD2
J: TRBJ2-7
CDR3: CASSLASASGSYEQYF

V: TRBV18
length: 16
D: TRBD1
J: TRBJ1-1
CDR3: CASSPDRPGGDTEAFF

V: TRBV5-1
length: 14
D: -
J: TRBJ2-3
CDR3: CASSLDLLTDTQYF

V: TRBV7-6
length: 16
D: TRBD1
J: TRBJ2-5
CDR3: CASSLGGTGVRETQYF

V: TRBV10-1
length: 16
D: TRBD1
J: TRBJ2-2
CDR3: CASSVHTGTATGELFF

V: TRBV6-1
length: 16
D: TRBD1
J: TRBJ2-1
CDR3: CASSANRDRVWSEQFF

V: TRBV20-1
length: 10
D: -
J: TRBJ1-2
CDR3: CSAEGYGYTF

V: TRBV5-1
length: 13
D: TRBD2
J: TRBJ2-7
CDR3: CASRPGGLYEQYF

V: TRBV19
length: 15
D: TRBD2
J: TRBJ2-4
CDR3: CASSPLAGEGNIQYF

V: TRBV25-1
length: 14
D: -
J: TRBJ2-7
CDR3: CASSDPAGSYEQYF

V: TRBV2
length: 14
D: TRBD1
J: TRBJ1-1
CDR3: CASSPTGSLGEAFF

V: TRBV7-9
length: 14
D: -
J: TRBJ2-5
CDR3: CASSLSGRVPTQYF

V: TRBV5-5
length: 15
D: TRBD1
J: TRBJ2-3
CDR3: CASSSGQPSTDTQYF

V: TRBV18
length: 16
D: TRBD2
J: TRBJ2-7
CDR3: CASSPGLAGVTYEQYF

V: TRBV5-1
length: 15
D: -
J: TRBJ2-7
CDR3: CASSPLRDSASEQYF

V: TRBV19
length: 15
D: TRBD1
J: TRBJ2-5
CDR3: CASTPPGTGEETQYF

V: TRBV7-9
length: 15
D: -
J: TRBJ1-1
CDR3: CASSGYREMNTEAFF

V: TRBV18
length: 15
D: -
J: TRBJ2-3
CDR3: CASSPYGEVLDTQYF

V: TRBV9
length: 14
D: TRBD1
J: TRBJ2-7
CDR3: CASSVGQGNYEQYF

V: TRBV7-9
length: 16
D: -
J: TRBJ1-1
CDR3: CASSPPGSARPTEAFF

V: TRBV9
length: 17
D: -
J: TRBJ2-5
CDR3: CASSPFPGVQSKETQYF

V: TRBV10-2
length: 12
D: -
J: TRBJ2-7
CDR3: CASSEPGDEQYF

V: TRBV5-1
length: 15
D: -
J: TRBJ1-4
CDR3: CASSSDRQRWEKLFF

V: TRBV6-1
length: 14
D: TRBD1
J: TRBJ1-2
CDR3: CASRPGQGHYGYTF

V: TRBV5-4
length: 17
D: TRBD2
J: TRBJ2-1
CDR3: CASSPRILAAPYNEQFF

V: TRBV2
length: 17
D: TRBD1
J: TRBJ2-2
CDR3: CASTTPTGGTNTGELFF

V: TRBV2
length: 15
D: -
J: TRBJ2-3
CDR3: CASSDGPGYTDTQYF

V: TRBV6-6
length: 13
D: -
J: TRBJ2-7
CDR3: CASTADSAYEQYF

V: TRBV9
length: 15
D: -
J: TRBJ2-7
CDR3: CASSAGQGPSYEQYF

V: TRBV29-1
length: 12
D: TRBD2
J: TRBJ2-1
CDR3: CSYQREGLEQFF